These 5 T cell receptor beta chains originate from one sample sequenced in a study of human T cells and chemical hapten exposure. TCRdb re-derived calls from the RACE reads in MiXCR, one entry per CDR3 protein. The data show about 87,000 distinct CDR3 sequences, 9.6% seen once. Specified time point: pre-sensitization, week 0. The treatment: therapeutic diphenylcyclopropenone sensitization with weekly scalp DPC. The sequencing used whole blood, collected in connection with sensitization to the hapten diphenylcyclopropenone (DPC). The source is a woman between 40 and 55 years old with alopecia areata. Some clones in this sample may be carry-over from other donors' samples.

The table lists this clonotype with many counts. This sequence joins TRBV18 and TRBJ2-6; 7 nucleotides agree with TRBD1. The V gene's germline CDR1 is KGHSH and CDR2 LQKENI. Trimming removed 8 bases from V and 2 bases from J; junction bases left unmatched: 21. The CDR3 covers 20 residues. In DNA form, the CDR3 reads TGTGCCAGCCCGCCCCCCGTTTGGGACAGAAGCGGTACTGGGGCCAACGTCCTGACTTTC. Amino acid sequence: CASPPPVWDRSGTGANVLTF.

In this sample, this clonotype turned up many times. The CDR3 coding sequence is TGCGCCAGCAGCTCCGGACTAGCGAGGACACCAGATACGCAGTATTTT. Translated: CASSSGLARTPDTQYF. The gene calls are TRBV5-1 and TRBJ2-3; TRBD2 agrees at 9 bases. The V and J ends lost 3 bases and 4 bases, in that order; junction bases with no gene match: 9. Germline lookup yields CDR1 SGHRS and CDR2 YFSETQ. The CDR3 has 16 residues.

The chain employs TRBV27 and TRBJ1-1; 11 bases align to TRBD1. The CDR3 is 15 residues long. CDR1 MNHEY and CDR2 SMNVEV come from the germline V gene (reference sequence). The V segment lost 5 bases and the J segment 5 bases; nucleotides outside the gene matches: 7. The CDR3 spells CASSIDGTGGTEAFF. CDR3 in DNA: TGTGCCAGCAGTATAGATGGGACAGGGGGGACTGAAGCTTTCTTT.

The sample holds many counts of this clonotype. The V call is TRBV6-6, the J call TRBJ2-1; D possibly matches TRBD1 or TRBD2 (5 bases each). Trimming took 0 bases from V and 9 from J, leaving 9 bases between them. Germline V gives CDR1 MNHNY, CDR2 SVGAGI (reference sequence). The CDR3 runs 13 residues. The CDR3, as DNA: TGTGCCAGCAGTTACTCCGGGGCGGGTGAGCAGTTCTTC. It codes for CASSYSGAGEQFF.

The V gene is TRBV7-6, the J gene TRBJ1-2; 10 bases are a match to TRBD1. Per the germline V gene, CDR1 is SGHVS and CDR2 is FNYEAQ. The CDR3 has 15 residues. Unmatched junction bases numbered 7, after V lost 1 base and J lost 8 bases. The CDR3 region is CASSLGGTGAYGYTF. In DNA form, the CDR3 reads TGTGCCAGCAGCTTAGGAGGGACAGGGGCCTACGGCTACACCTTC.